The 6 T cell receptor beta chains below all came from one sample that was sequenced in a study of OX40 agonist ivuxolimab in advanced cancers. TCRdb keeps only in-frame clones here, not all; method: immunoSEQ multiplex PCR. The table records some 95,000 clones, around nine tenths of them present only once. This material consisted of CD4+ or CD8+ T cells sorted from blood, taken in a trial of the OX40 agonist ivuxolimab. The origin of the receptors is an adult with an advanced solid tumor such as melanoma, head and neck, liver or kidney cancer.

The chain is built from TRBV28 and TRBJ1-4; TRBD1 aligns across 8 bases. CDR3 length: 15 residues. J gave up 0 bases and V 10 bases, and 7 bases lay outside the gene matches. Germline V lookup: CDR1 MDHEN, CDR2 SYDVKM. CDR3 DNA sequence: TGTGCCACCAAGACAGGGGCGGCAACTAATGAAAAACTGTTTTTT. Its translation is CATKTGAATNEKLFF.

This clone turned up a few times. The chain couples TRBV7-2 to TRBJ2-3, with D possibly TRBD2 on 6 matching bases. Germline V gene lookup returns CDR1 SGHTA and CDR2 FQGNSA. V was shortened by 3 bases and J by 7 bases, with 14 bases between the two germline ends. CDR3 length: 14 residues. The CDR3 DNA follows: TGTGCCAGCAGCTTCGACCCGGGGAGGAATACGCAGTATTTT. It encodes CASSFDPGRNTQYF.

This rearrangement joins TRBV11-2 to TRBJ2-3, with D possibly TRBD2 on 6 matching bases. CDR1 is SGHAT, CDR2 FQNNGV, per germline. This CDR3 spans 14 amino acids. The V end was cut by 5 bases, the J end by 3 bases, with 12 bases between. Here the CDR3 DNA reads TGTGCCAGCAGCCCCTTGGGGGGAACAGATACGCAGTATTTT. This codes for CASSPLGGTDTQYF.

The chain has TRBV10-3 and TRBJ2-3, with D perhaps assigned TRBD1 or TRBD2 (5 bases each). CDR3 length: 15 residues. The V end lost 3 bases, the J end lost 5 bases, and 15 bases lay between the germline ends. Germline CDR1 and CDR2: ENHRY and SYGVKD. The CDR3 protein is CAISENGALQDTQYF. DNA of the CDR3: TGTGCCATCAGTGAAAACGGGGCCTTACAAGATACGCAGTATTTT.

The CDR3 sequence: CASSPTRGGQGYTF. For the CDR3, the DNA is TGTGCCAGCAGCCCGACCAGGGGAGGGCAGGGCTACACCTTC. The rearrangement uses TRBV11-2 and TRBJ1-2; D possibly corresponds to TRBD1 (6 bases). This CDR3 region has 14 residues. V was shortened by 5 bases and J by 8 bases, with 18 bases between the two germline ends. In germline, CDR1 is SGHAT, CDR2 FQNNGV.

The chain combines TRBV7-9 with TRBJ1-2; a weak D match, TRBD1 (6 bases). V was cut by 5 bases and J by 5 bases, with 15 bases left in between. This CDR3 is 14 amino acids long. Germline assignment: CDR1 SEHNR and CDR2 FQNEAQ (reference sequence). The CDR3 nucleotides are TGTGCCAGCAGCCCCCGAGGGGGGGCGTATGGCTACACCTTC. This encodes CASSPRGGAYGYTF.